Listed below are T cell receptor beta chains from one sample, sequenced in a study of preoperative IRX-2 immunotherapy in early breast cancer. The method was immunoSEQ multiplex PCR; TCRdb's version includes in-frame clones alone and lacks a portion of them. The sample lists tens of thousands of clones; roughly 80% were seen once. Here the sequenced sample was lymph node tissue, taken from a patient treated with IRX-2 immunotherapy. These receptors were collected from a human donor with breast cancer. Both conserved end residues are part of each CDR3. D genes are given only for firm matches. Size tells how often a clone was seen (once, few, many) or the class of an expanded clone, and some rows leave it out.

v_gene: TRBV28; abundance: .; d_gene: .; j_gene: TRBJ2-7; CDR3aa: CASSLQGYEQYF; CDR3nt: TGTGCCAGCAGTCTCCAGGGCTACGAGCAGTACTTC
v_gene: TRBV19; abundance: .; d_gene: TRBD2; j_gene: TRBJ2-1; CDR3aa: CASSMIRGSHNEQFF; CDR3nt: TGTGCCAGTAGTATGATTCGCGGGAGTCACAATGAGCAGTTCTTC
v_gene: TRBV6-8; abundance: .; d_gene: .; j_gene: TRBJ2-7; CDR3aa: CASSPPQGEQYF; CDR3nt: TGTGCCAGCAGTCCCCCTCAAGGCGAGCAGTACTTC
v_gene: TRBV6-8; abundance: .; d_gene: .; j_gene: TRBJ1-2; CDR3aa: CASRPAGGHYGYTF; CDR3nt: TGTGCCAGCAGACCAGCGGGGGGGCACTATGGCTACACCTTC
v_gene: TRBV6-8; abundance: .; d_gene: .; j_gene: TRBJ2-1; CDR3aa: CASTNAGRGEYNEQFF; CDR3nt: TGTGCCAGCACTAACGCGGGTCGCGGAGAGTACAATGAGCAGTTCTTC
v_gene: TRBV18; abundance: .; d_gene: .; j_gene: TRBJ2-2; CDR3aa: CASSPSGPNTGELFF; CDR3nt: TGTGCCAGCTCACCGTCGGGACCTAACACCGGGGAGCTGTTTTTT
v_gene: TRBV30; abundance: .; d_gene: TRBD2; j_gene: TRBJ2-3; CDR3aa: CAWSGDSRTSATDTQYF; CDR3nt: TGTGCCTGGAGTGGAGACTCTCGGACTAGCGCGACAGATACGCAGTATTTT
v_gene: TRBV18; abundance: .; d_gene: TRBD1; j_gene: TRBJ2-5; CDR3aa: CASSPGTGQETQYF; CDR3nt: TGTGCCAGCTCACCAGGGACAGGACAAGAGACCCAGTACTTC
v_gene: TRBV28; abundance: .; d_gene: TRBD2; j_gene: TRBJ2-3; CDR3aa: CASNEGLATLWRSTDTQYF; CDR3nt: TGTGCCAGTAATGAGGGACTAGCGACGCTTTGGAGGAGCACAGATACGCAGTATTTT
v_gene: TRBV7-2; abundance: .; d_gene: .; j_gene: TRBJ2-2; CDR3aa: CASSLARRGTNTGELFF; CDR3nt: TGTGCCAGCAGCTTAGCTAGGAGGGGGACGAACACCGGGGAGCTGTTTTTT
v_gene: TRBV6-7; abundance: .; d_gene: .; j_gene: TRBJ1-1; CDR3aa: CASSYSSGEAFF; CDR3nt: TGTGCCAGCAGTTACTCGAGTGGTGAAGCTTTCTTT
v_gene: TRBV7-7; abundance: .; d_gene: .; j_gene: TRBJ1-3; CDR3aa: CASSLKGTSGNTIYF; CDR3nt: TGTGCCAGCAGCTTAAAGGGCACCTCTGGAAACACCATATATTTT
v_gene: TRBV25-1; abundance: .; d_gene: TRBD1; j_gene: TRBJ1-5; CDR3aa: CASSPGGIQPQHF; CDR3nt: TGTGCCAGCAGTCCAGGGGGTATTCAGCCCCAGCATTTT
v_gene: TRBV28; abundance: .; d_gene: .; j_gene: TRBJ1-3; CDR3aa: CAISGNGNTIYF; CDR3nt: TGTGCCATCAGTGGGAATGGAAACACCATATATTTT
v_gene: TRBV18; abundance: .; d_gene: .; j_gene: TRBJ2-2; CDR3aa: CASSPPALGPGTGELFF; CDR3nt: TGTGCCAGCTCCCCCCCGGCTCTGGGGCCCGGCACCGGGGAGCTGTTTTTT
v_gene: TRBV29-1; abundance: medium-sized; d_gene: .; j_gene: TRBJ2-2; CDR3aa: CSVSIAGTGELFF; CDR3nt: TGCAGCGTTTCTATAGCTGGCACCGGGGAGCTGTTTTTT
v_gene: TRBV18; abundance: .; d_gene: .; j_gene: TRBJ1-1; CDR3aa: CASSSEGNTEAFF; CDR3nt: TGTGCCAGCTCATCCGAGGGAAACACTGAAGCTTTCTTT
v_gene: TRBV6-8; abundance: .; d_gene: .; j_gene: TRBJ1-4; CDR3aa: CASSYPPGANEKLFF; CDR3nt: TGTGCCAGCAGTTACCCCCCCGGGGCCAATGAAAAACTGTTTTTT
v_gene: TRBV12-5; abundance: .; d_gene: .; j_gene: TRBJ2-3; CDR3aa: CASGLVVSGPTYTQYF; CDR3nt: TGTGCTAGTGGTTTGGTAGTCAGCGGCCCCACGTACACGCAGTATTTT
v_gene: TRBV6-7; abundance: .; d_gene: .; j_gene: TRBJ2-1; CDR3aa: CASSYPWAAEQFF; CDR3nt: TGTGCCAGCAGTTACCCGTGGGCGGCTGAGCAGTTCTTC
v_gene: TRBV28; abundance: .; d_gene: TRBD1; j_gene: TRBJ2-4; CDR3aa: CASRINRGQRAKNIQYF; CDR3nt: TGTGCCAGCAGAATTAACAGGGGCCAACGAGCCAAAAACATTCAGTACTTC
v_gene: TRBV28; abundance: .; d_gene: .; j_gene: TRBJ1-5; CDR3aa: CASTRPYRSNQPQHF; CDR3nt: TGTGCCAGCACCCGCCCGTACCGTAGCAATCAGCCCCAGCATTTT
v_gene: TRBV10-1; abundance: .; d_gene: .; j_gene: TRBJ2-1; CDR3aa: CAGLYREPHNEQFF; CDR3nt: TGCGCCGGACTCTACCGGGAGCCCCACAATGAGCAGTTCTTC
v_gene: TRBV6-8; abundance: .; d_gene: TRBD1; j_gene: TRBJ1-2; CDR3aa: CASSQDSQGPWMGYTF; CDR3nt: TGTGCCAGCAGTCAGGACTCACAGGGGCCGTGGATGGGCTACACCTTC
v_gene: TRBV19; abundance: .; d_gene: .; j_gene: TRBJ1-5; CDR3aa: CASSSQGPADQPQHF; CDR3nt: TGTGCCAGTAGTAGCCAAGGGCCAGCAGATCAGCCCCAGCATTTT
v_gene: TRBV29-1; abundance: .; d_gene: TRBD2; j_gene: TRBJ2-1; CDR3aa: CSVSLAGGYNEQFF; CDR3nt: TGCAGCGTGTCACTAGCGGGAGGATACAATGAGCAGTTCTTC
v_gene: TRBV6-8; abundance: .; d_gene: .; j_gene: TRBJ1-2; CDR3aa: CASSYGEYGYTF; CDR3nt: TGTGCCAGCAGTTACGGGGAGTATGGCTACACCTTC
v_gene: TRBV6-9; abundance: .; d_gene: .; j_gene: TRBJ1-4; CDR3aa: CASCGGPNEKLFF; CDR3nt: TGTGCCAGCTGTGGGGGCCCCAATGAAAAACTGTTTTTT
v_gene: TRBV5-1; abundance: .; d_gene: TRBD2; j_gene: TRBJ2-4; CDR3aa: CASSLESSGSWRNIQYF; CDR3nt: TGCGCCAGCAGCTTGGAGTCTAGCGGGAGTTGGAGAAACATTCAGTACTTC
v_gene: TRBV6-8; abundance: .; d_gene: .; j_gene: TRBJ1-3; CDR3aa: CASKPTPHSGNTIYF; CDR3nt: TGTGCCAGCAAACCGACGCCACACTCTGGAAACACCATATATTTT
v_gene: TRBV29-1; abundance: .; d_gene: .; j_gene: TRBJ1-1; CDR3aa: CASSQDGGTRAFF; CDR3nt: TGCGCCAGCAGCCAAGATGGGGGGACGAGGGCTTTCTTT